Listed below are T cell receptor beta chains from one sample, sequenced in a study of cytomegalovirus exposure and HLA in healthy donors. Clones were read by immunoSEQ multiplex PCR, and TCRdb kept only the in-frame ones, dropping some. The sample lists 150,000 to 200,000 clones; around 81% were seen once. The sequenced sample consisted of PBMCs. The receptors come from a man aged 35-49 years in good health and CMV-seronegative. Each CDR3 is given with its conserved first and last residue. A D gene is named only where the DNA matches it firmly. Clone size appears in some rows only: once, few, many, or a class for an expanded clone.

clone_size	d_call	v_call	j_call	cdr3_nt	cdr3_aa
.	.	TRBV7-2	TRBJ1-6	TGTGCCAGCAGCTTAGGATTTCAAGGGGCCCTCCACTTT	CASSLGFQGALHF
few	TRBD1	TRBV5-1	TRBJ1-6	TGCGCCAGCAGTCACTCAGGGGGTTCCTATAATTCACCCCTCCACTTT	CASSHSGGSYNSPLHF
.	.	TRBV5-5	TRBJ2-7	TGTGCCAGCAGCTTGGATACAGGGTACTACGAGCAGTACTTC	CASSLDTGYYEQYF
.	.	TRBV15	TRBJ2-7	TGTGCCACCAGCAGAGACAGGTCAGAAGAGCAGTACTTC	CATSRDRSEEQYF
.	TRBD2	TRBV6-5	TRBJ2-7	TGTGCCAGCAGGGGACTAGCGGTTTACGAGCAGTACTTC	CASRGLAVYEQYF
.	TRBD1	TRBV6-5	TRBJ1-2	TGTGCCAGCAGGAGGGGGCTGAACTATGGCTACACCTTC	CASRRGLNYGYTF
.	TRBD1	TRBV27	TRBJ1-5	TGTGCCAGCAGGGACAGGGGTCAGCCCCAGCATTTT	CASRDRGQPQHF
.	TRBD2	TRBV19	TRBJ2-5	TGTGCCAGTAGATTTGGTAGCGGGGAGGAGACCCAGTACTTC	CASRFGSGEETQYF
few	.	TRBV4-3	TRBJ2-7	TGCGCCAGCAGCCAAGATCGGAGCTACGAGCAGTACTTC	CASSQDRSYEQYF
.	.	TRBV6-5	TRBJ1-1	TGTGCCAGCAGTTACTCGCAGGGGCCACCTAACACTGAAGCTTTCTTT	CASSYSQGPPNTEAFF
.	.	TRBV4-3	TRBJ2-7	TGCGCCAGCAGCCAAGATTATCACTACCTCTACGAGCAGTACTTC	CASSQDYHYLYEQYF
.	.	TRBV19	TRBJ1-5	TGTGCCAGTAGTATAGATCTTAGCAATCAGCCCCAGCATTTT	CASSIDLSNQPQHF
.	.	TRBV4-1	TRBJ2-7	TGCGCCAGCAGCCAACAAAGGGGGTACGAGCAGTACTTC	CASSQQRGYEQYF
.	.	TRBV19	TRBJ1-5	TGTGCCAGTAGTCTCTCGGGTCAGCCCCAGCATTTT	CASSLSGQPQHF
.	.	TRBV7-9	TRBJ2-1	TGTGCCAGCAGCTTAGTGCAGTACAATGAGCAGTTCTTC	CASSLVQYNEQFF
.	.	TRBV6-6	TRBJ1-1	TGTGCCAGCAGATCATCCGACAGCACTGAAGCTTTCTTT	CASRSSDSTEAFF
.	.	TRBV6-1	TRBJ2-7	TGTGCCAGCAGATTGGGGCAGAGCTCCTACGAGCAGTACTTC	CASRLGQSSYEQYF
.	.	TRBV4-1	TRBJ1-2	TGCGCCAGCAGCCAAGAAGGGGCAGGACCCTCGTTGGGCTACACCTTC	CASSQEGAGPSLGYTF
.	.	TRBV10-3	TRBJ1-1	TGTGCCATCAGTGACCACAGGTCGAACACTGAAGCTTTCTTT	CAISDHRSNTEAFF
.	.	TRBV5-4	TRBJ2-2	TGTGCCAGCAGCTCCGGGGGAGGGAACACCGGGGAGCTGTTTTTT	CASSSGGGNTGELFF
.	TRBD1	TRBV6-1	TRBJ2-7	TGTGCCAGCAGTGAAAGGGGGCACTACGAGCAGTACTTC	CASSERGHYEQYF
.	TRBD1	TRBV7-2	TRBJ2-3	TGTGCCAGCAGCCCTAGGACAGGGGGAGGCACAGATACGCAGTATTTT	CASSPRTGGGTDTQYF
.	TRBD2	TRBV4-1	TRBJ2-1	TGCGCCAGCAGCCGGGGGACTAGCGGGAGGTTGAATGAGCAGTTCTTC	CASSRGTSGRLNEQFF
.	TRBD1	TRBV7-9	TRBJ2-5	TGTGCCAGCAGCCCCAAGGGGACAGGCAAAGAGACCCAGTACTTC	CASSPKGTGKETQYF
.	.	TRBV6-6	TRBJ1-2	TGTGCCAGCAGTTACATGGGGGGTTATGGCTACACCTTC	CASSYMGGYGYTF
.	TRBD1	TRBV5-1	TRBJ2-1	TGCGCCAGCGGGGACAGTGGGGCTGCCTACAATGAGCAGTTCTTC	CASGDSGAAYNEQFF
.	TRBD1	TRBV4-1	TRBJ2-1	TGCGCCACCGGGGACAGGGGGCCTTACAATGAGCAGTTCTTC	CATGDRGPYNEQFF
.	.	TRBV2	TRBJ2-1	TGTGCCAGCGTACCCAGGTCTTACAATGAGCAGTTCTTC	CASVPRSYNEQFF
.	TRBD2	TRBV18	TRBJ2-5	TGTGCCAGCTCACCTGCGGGGGGGCATGTCCAAGAGACCCAGTACTTC	CASSPAGGHVQETQYF
once	TRBD1	TRBV7-6	TRBJ1-3	TGTGCCAGCAGCTTAGCGCCCAGAGGCCGGGACAGGGGCCGGACGGACACCATATATTTT	CASSLAPRGRDRGRTDTIYF
.	.	TRBV29-1	TRBJ1-1	TGCAGCGTTGCGCGAACGGTCCTGAACACTGAAGCTTTCTTT	CSVARTVLNTEAFF
.	.	TRBV11-2	TRBJ2-5	TGTGCCAGCCAAAGGGGGTCGGTACAAGAGACCCAGTACTTC	CASQRGSVQETQYF
.	TRBD1	TRBV25-1	TRBJ1-2	TGTGCCAGCAGTGAACCCCGGACAGGGGGCGTCTATGGCTACACCTTC	CASSEPRTGGVYGYTF
.	.	TRBV2	TRBJ1-4	TGTGCCAGCAGTGAAAGAGGTTGGGAAGGGAGAGAAAAACTGTTTTTT	CASSERGWEGREKLFF
few	.	TRBV6-1	TRBJ2-5	TGTGCCAGCAGTGAAGCGGGGGGGACCCAGTACTTC	CASSEAGGTQYF
once	TRBD2	TRBV9	TRBJ2-5	TGTGCCAGCAGCGTACTAGCGGGGGCCCAGTACTTC	CASSVLAGAQYF
.	TRBD1	TRBV19	TRBJ2-7	TGTGCCACCGGGACAGGAGGCTACGAGCAGTACTTC	CATGTGGYEQYF
.	TRBD2	TRBV7-2	TRBJ2-7	TGTGCCAGCAGTCCGCGTACCGCAGGGCGGGGGGTATACGAGCAGTACTTC	CASSPRTAGRGVYEQYF
few	TRBD1	TRBV5-1	TRBJ1-6	TGCGCCAGCAGCACCGGACAGGGTGAGGCACCCCTCCACTTT	CASSTGQGEAPLHF
.	TRBD1	TRBV9	TRBJ2-6	TGTGCCAGCAGCGTAGGGACAGGCGTACTCTCTGGGGCCAACGTCCTGACTTTC	CASSVGTGVLSGANVLTF
.	TRBD1	TRBV5-6	TRBJ2-7	TGTGCCAGCAGCTTCCTGACAGGGGAGAACTACGAGCAGTACTTC	CASSFLTGENYEQYF
.	TRBD1	TRBV4-3	TRBJ2-7	TGCGCCAGCAGCCAAGATGCAGGACAGGGCGAGGAGCAGTACTTC	CASSQDAGQGEEQYF
.	.	TRBV7-9	TRBJ2-1	TGTGCCAACTCCCCTACCCCAGGCTACAATGAGCAGTTCTTC	CANSPTPGYNEQFF
.	TRBD2	TRBV14	TRBJ2-3	TGTGCCAGCAGCCAAGAACGGGGGGGGCTCACAGATACGCAGTATTTT	CASSQERGGLTDTQYF
few	TRBD2	TRBV2	TRBJ2-3	TGTGCCAGCAGTCGAGGACTAGCAGGAAGCACAGATACGCAGTATTTT	CASSRGLAGSTDTQYF
.	TRBD1	TRBV11-3	TRBJ2-1	TGTGCCAGCAGCCCAGACCGGGACAGGGGTTCTGAGCAGTTCTTC	CASSPDRDRGSEQFF
.	.	TRBV4-1	TRBJ1-2	TGCGCCAGCAGCCAACCTCCTCGGGGGAAGGACTATGGCTACACCTTC	CASSQPPRGKDYGYTF
.	TRBD1	TRBV19	TRBJ2-1	TGTGCCAGTAGTATAGGGCCAGGGGGAACCTACAATGAGCAGTTCTTC	CASSIGPGGTYNEQFF
few	.	TRBV27	TRBJ1-3	TGTGCCAGCAGTCCGGGGGGGGGCGGAAACACCATATATTTT	CASSPGGGGNTIYF
.	TRBD1	TRBV7-2	TRBJ1-4	TGTGCCAGCAGCAGGACAGGGGGCTTAACGTTGTTTTTT	CASSRTGGLTLFF
.	.	TRBV19	TRBJ1-2	TGTGCCAGTAGTATCGCGGGGGCGGCCTACTTC	CASSIAGAAYF